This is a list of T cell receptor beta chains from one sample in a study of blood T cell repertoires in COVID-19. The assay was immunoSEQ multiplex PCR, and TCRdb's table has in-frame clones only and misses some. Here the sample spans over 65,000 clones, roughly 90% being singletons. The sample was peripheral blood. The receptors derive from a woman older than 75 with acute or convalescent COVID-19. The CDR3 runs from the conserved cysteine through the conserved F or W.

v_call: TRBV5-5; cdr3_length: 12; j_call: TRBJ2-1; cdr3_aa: CASSWRDNEQFF
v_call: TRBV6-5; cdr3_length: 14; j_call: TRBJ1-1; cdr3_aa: CASIRRGGNTEAFF
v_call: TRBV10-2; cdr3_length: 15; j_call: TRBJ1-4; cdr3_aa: CASTPTGVTNEKLFF
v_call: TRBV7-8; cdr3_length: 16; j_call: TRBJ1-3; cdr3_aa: CASSLVGRVRGNTIYF
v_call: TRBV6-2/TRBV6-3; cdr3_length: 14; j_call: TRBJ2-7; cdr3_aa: CASSYAGGSYEQYF
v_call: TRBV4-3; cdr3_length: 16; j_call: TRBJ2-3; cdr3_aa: CASSHRLAGGADTQYF
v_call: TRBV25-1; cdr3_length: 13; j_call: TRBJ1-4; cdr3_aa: CASSEYTAGKLFF
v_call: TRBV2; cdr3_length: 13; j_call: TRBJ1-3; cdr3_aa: CASSGGDMGTIYF
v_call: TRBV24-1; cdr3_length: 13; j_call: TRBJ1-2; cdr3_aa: CATSDYLFDGYTF
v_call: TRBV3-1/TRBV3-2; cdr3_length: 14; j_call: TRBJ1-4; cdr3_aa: CASSQEGGTGKLFF
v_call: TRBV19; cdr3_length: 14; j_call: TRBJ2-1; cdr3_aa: CASTSGSAYNEQFF
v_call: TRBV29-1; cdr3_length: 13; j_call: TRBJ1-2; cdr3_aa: CSVEVGQGHGYTF
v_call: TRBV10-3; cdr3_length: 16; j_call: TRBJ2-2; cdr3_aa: CAISDGLGSNTGELFF
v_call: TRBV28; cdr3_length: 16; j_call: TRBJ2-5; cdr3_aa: CASSLLRPGHQETQYF
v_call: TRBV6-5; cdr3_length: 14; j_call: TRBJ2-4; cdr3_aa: CASNPTSGKNIQYF
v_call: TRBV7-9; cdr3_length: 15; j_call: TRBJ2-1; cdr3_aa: CASSRSRGSYNEQFF
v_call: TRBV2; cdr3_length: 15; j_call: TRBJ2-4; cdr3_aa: CASRESGVAKNIQYF
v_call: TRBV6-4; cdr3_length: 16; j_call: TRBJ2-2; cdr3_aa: CASSRTSGGNTGELFF
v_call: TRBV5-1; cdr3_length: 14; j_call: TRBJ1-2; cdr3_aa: CASSSGQGDYGYTF
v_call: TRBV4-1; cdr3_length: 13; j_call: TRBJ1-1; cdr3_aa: CASSQRDITEAFF
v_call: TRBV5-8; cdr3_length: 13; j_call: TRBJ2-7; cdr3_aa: CASSLEPGYEQYF
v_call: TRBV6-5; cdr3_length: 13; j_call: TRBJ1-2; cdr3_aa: CAVRRGGFYGYTF